This TCR beta chain was recovered during a study of blood T cell repertoires in COVID-19. Study summary: Samples taken during acute and convalescent COVID-19 were collected in the United States, Italy and Spain.

Profiled with immunoSEQ multiplex PCR; TCRdb holds only in-frame clones, not every one. The sample has under 90,000 clones, roughly 84% seen once. This clone has more than one count but fewer than ten. The V and J ends lost 8 bases and 1 base, in that order; junction bases with no gene match: 14. The CDR3 loop spans 18 amino acids. CDR1 is SGHVS, CDR2 FQNEAQ, per germline. Sequencing used peripheral blood. The chain carries TRBV7-8 and TRBJ2-5; 12 bases align to TRBD1. This clonotype was sampled from a man in his 70s with active or convalescent COVID-19. The CDR3 loop reads CASGVGAGTGGLQETQYF. CDR3 nucleotides: TGTGCCAGCGGTGTAGGTGCCGGGACAGGGGGCCTCCAAGAGACCCAGTACTTC.